This T cell receptor beta chain originates from a study of cytomegalovirus exposure and HLA in healthy donors. Study-level points and caveats: Previous analysis showed most TCR beta V segments were productive about 87% or about 30% of the time.

In the case of this clone: What it recognizes is unknown.

In the PCR, 60 Vbeta and 13 Jbeta primers were used. Repertoires were generated with immunoSEQ multiplex PCR, while TCRdb's copy carries only in-frame clones and drops some. The repertoire holds 150,000 to 200,000 clones, with 75% as singletons. The CDR3 length is 14 residues. Trimming stripped 1 base from V and 0 bases from J, with 6 bases between. Germline V gene sequence: CDR1 MNHEY, CDR2 SMNVEV (reference sequence). The receptor comes from a male donor in good health and CMV-seronegative. This chain joins TRBV27 and TRBJ1-1; the D is unclear. Sequencing was performed on PBMCs. The CDR3 nucleotides read TGTGCCAGCAGTTTATTGGGAGTGAACACTGAAGCTTTCTTT. Translating gives CASSLLGVNTEAFF.